This TCR beta chain originates from a study of T cell responses to AZD1222 COVID-19 vaccine. Assay used: immunoSEQ multiplex PCR; TCRdb lists only in-frame clones, some missing. The sample records 90,000 to 150,000 clones, around 82% being singletons. Germline-derived CDR1 and CDR2 are MNHEY and SVGAGI. The germline V and J ends were trimmed by 7 bases and 3 bases, with 15 bases remaining between them. This CDR3 has 14 amino acids. The clonotype was recovered from an adult in good health. The sample was peripheral blood, taken on day 0 of AZD1222 vaccination. The chain is built from TRBV6-5 and TRBJ1-1; D perhaps matches TRBD1 (5 bases). The CDR3 loop reads CASKNPGRDTEAFF. CDR3 coding DNA: TGTGCCAGCAAGAACCCAGGGAGGGACACTGAAGCTTTCTTT.